This T cell receptor beta chain was sequenced during a study of blood T cell repertoires in COVID-19. Overall study: COVID-19 samples, acute and convalescent, were from the United States, Italy and Spain.

In germline, CDR1 is SGHDN, CDR2 FVKESK. The CDR3 is made up of 15 amino acids. Trimming stripped 1 base from V and 4 bases from J, with 11 bases between. In the original workflow: Cell counts per sample came from amplifying reference gene primers. Profiling relied on immunoSEQ multiplex PCR, and the TCRdb table lists in-frame clones only, not all of them. From that table come the V and J calls and clone size; the DNA was used to work out D and trimming. The repertoire holds 200,000 to 300,000 clones, with roughly 83% as singletons. This receptor was obtained from an elderly woman with acute or convalescent COVID-19. The genes are TRBV14 and TRBJ1-3, with D unresolved. The sequenced sample was peripheral blood. In DNA, the CDR3 is TGTGCCAGCAGCCAAGGGCCAGCGGTGGGAAACACCATATATTTT. Translating gives CASSQGPAVGNTIYF.